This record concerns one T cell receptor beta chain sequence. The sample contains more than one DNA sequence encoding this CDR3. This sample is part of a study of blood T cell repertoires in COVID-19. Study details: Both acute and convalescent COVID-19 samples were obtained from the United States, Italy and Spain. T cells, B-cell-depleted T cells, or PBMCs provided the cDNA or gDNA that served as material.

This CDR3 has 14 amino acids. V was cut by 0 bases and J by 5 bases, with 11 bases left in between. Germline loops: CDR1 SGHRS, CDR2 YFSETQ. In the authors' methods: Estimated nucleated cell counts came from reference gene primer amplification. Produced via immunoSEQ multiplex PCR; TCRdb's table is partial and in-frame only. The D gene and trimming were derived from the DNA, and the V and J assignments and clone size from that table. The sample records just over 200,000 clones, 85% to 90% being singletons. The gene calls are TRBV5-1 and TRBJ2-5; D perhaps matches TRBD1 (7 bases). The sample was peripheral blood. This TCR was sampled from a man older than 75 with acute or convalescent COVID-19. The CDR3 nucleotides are TGCGCCAGCAGCTTGGGACAGGGAGGTGAGACCCAGTACTTC. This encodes CASSLGQGGETQYF.